This entry lists 18 T cell receptor beta chains sequenced from one sample in a study of T cell responses to AZD1222 COVID-19 vaccine. Generated by immunoSEQ multiplex PCR, the TCRdb table keeps only in-frame clones and is missing some. The profile shows about 18,000 clones, around nine tenths of them singletons. The starting material was peripheral blood, obtained 28 days after the second AZD1222 dose. These receptors all stem from an adult who received the AZD1222 COVID-19 vaccine.

This clone has a handful of counts. A junction boundary mismatches the germline segment, possibly from a read error. The V gene is TRBV9, the J gene TRBJ2-1, with a tentative D call TRBD2 (6 bases). The CDR3 is 16 amino acids. The germline gives CDR1 SGDLS, CDR2 YYNGEE. The CDR3 loop reads CASSVGREFSHNEQFF. The CDR3 region has the DNA TGTGCCAGCAGCGTAGGACGGGAGTTCTCCCACAATGAGCAGTTCTTC.

The chain recombines TRBV28 with TRBJ1-2; TRBD1 matches at 7 bases. V gave up 6 bases and J gave up 3 bases; unmatched junction bases: 16. From germline, CDR1 is MDHEN and CDR2 SYDVKM. The CDR3 is 17 amino acids. The chain's CDR3 is CASRRLLPRTGDYGYTF. CDR3 bases: TGTGCCAGCAGGCGACTACTTCCCCGGACAGGCGACTATGGCTACACCTTC.

The V and J genes are TRBV7-3 and TRBJ2-1; 9 nucleotides align to TRBD2. The CDR3 has 14 amino acids. Germline CDR1 SGHTA, CDR2 FQGTGA. V dropped 3 bases and J dropped 9; count of bases not matched to a gene: 6. The CDR3 loop is CASSLGLASSEQFF. The CDR3 nucleotides are TGTGCCAGCAGCTTGGGACTAGCTTCTTCTGAGCAGTTCTTC.

In its sample, this clone was seen a few times. V is TRBV2 and J is TRBJ1-5, with TRBD1 matching 7 bases. Germline assignment: CDR1 SNHLY and CDR2 FYNNEI. The ends lost 8 bases at V and 2 bases at J; junction bases unmatched: 3. The CDR3 consists of 13 residues. CDR3 in DNA: TGTGCCAGCCGGGACAGACGCAATCAGCCCCAGCATTTT. Its protein product is CASRDRRNQPQHF.

Written as DNA, the CDR3 is TGTGCCAGCAGCCAAGGTGCAGGGCCCCTCGGAGAGCAGTACGTC. Translated: CASSQGAGPLGEQYV. J is TRBJ2-7 and V is TRBV3-1 (or the pseudogene TRBV3-2); tentatively, D is TRBD1 (5 bases). The length of the CDR3 is 15 residues. Trimming pared 1 base from V and 7 bases from J, leaving 17 bases between. Germline CDR1 reads LGHDT; CDR2 reads YNNKEL (reference sequence).

This clone was picked up one time. This chain uses TRBV19 with TRBJ1-2; the match to TRBD1 covers 9 bases. The CDR3 runs to 13 residues. With V trimmed by 5 bases and J by 8 bases, 6 bases remained unmatched. Germline V lookup: CDR1 LNHDA, CDR2 SQIVND (reference sequence). In DNA, the CDR3 is TGTGCCAGTAGTCCGGGACAGGGTCGAGGCTACACCTTC. Translating gives CASSPGQGRGYTF.

The CDR3: CASSLEGSAGARYEQYF. The CDR3 DNA reads TGTGCCAGCAGCTTAGAGGGTTCGGCGGGAGCGAGATACGAGCAGTACTTC. V usage is TRBV11-2 and J usage is TRBJ2-7; 7 bases line up with TRBD2. Germline CDR1 SGHAT, CDR2 FQNNGV. V shed 0 bases, J shed 4 bases, and the junction held 12 bases outside the gene matches. This CDR3 contains 17 residues.

This sequence joins TRBV15 and TRBJ2-2; D is perhaps TRBD2 (6 bases). Per the germline V gene, CDR1 is LNHNV and CDR2 is YYDKDF (reference sequence). V lost 5 bases to trimming and J lost 2 bases, with 9 bases between them. The CDR3 has 14 amino acids. The CDR3 DNA sequence: TGTGCCACCAGCCGGGACTTTAACACCGGGGAGCTGTTTTTT. Protein sequence: CATSRDFNTGELFF.

This chain uses TRBV10-1 with TRBJ2-3, with D possibly TRBD2 on 6 matching bases. The CDR3 has 15 amino acids. The ends were cut back, 5 bases at V and 6 bases at J, with 18 bases in the middle. CDR1 WNHNN and CDR2 SYGVQD come from the germline V gene (reference sequence). The DNA of the CDR3 is TGCGCCAGCAGTCCCGGGACCCACCGGGGGGATACGCAGTATTTT. It translates to CASSPGTHRGDTQYF.

This clone is a singleton in its sample. The chain joins TRBV7-7 to TRBJ2-5; 7 nucleotides align to TRBD1. J was trimmed by 5 bases and V by 5 bases; bases with no gene match: 5. This CDR3 contains 13 residues. Germline lookup yields CDR1 SSHAT and CDR2 FNYEAQ (reference sequence). CDR3 nucleotides: TGTGCCAGCAGCATAGACAGGGATGAGACCCAGTACTTC. It encodes CASSIDRDETQYF.

This rearrangement joins TRBV19 to TRBJ1-3, with D possibly TRBD1 on 5 matching bases. Germline CDR1 reads LNHDA; CDR2 reads SQIVND (reference sequence). The CDR3 is 14 amino acids. Trimming pared 7 bases from V and 1 base from J, leaving 11 bases between. This CDR3 reads CASTPRTSGNTIYF. CDR3 coding DNA: TGTGCCAGTACCCCCAGGACATCTGGAAACACCATATATTTT.

This clone was seen only once. V and J are TRBV19 and TRBJ1-3; D ambiguous. The germline V gene has CDR1 LNHDA and CDR2 SQIVND (reference sequence). V was shortened by 6 bases and J by 4 bases, with 13 bases between the two germline ends. This CDR3 is built from 14 residues. CDR3 sequence reads: CASRAPGGGNTIYF. The CDR3 nucleotides are TGTGCCAGTAGGGCCCCCGGCGGCGGAAACACCATATATTTT.

This sequence joins TRBV12-5 and TRBJ2-3; 8 positions match TRBD2. CDR3 length: 15 residues. Trimming cost V 1 base and J 1 base; bases outside gene matches: 1. Germline assignment: CDR1 LGHNT and CDR2 FRNRAP. The CDR3 DNA reads TGTGCTAGTGGTTTGGAGCGGGGGCGCACAGATACGCAGTATTTT. Translated: CASGLERGRTDTQYF.

V usage is TRBV5-1 and J usage is TRBJ1-2; D ambiguous. Trimming left V 1 base short and J 3 bases short, with 7 bases between. The CDR3 consists of 13 residues. Germline V gives CDR1 SGHRS, CDR2 YFSETQ. For the CDR3, the DNA is TGCGCCAGCAGCTTGAACGGTGACTATGGCTACACCTTC. It yields the protein CASSLNGDYGYTF.

J is TRBJ2-5 and V is TRBV29-1, with D possibly being TRBD1 (6 bases). The CDR3 has 13 amino acids. V was cut by 2 bases and J by 2 bases, with 9 bases left in between. Looked up from germline, CDR1 is SQVTM and CDR2 is ANQGSEA. CDR3 sequence (DNA): TGCAGCGTTGAACCGACAGGACAAGAGACCCAGTACTTC. Translation: CSVEPTGQETQYF.

The J gene is TRBJ2-2, the V gene TRBV10-3, with D perhaps assigned TRBD1 or TRBD2 (5 bases each). The CDR3 is 18 residues long. CDR1 is ENHRY, CDR2 SYGVKD, per germline. With 0 bases removed from V and 6 bases from J, the gap between germline ends came to 20 bases. The CDR3 DNA follows: TGTGCCATCAGTGAGTCGGGGACCCAATCTAGCTACTCCGGGGAGCTGTTTTTT. Translating it yields CAISESGTQSSYSGELFF.

The rearrangement links TRBV7-2 to TRBJ1-1; D is unclear. Germline V CDR1 and CDR2: SGHTA, FQGNSA. The V and J ends lost 0 bases and 10 bases respectively, with 12 bases between them. The CDR3 has 13 residues. The CDR3 nucleotides are TGTGCCAGCAGCTTAGCGTGGGGTCGGGGAGCTTTCTTT. Translated, it gives CASSLAWGRGAFF.

The genes are TRBV5-1 and TRBJ2-1; 7 bases line up with TRBD1. This CDR3 contains 14 residues. After removal of 2 bases from V and 5 bases from J, the junction contained 4 bases not matched to a gene. Germline CDR1 is SGHRS and CDR2 is YFSETQ. The CDR3 region is CASSLKQGNNEQFF. Written as DNA, the CDR3 is TGCGCCAGCAGCTTAAAACAGGGGAACAATGAGCAGTTCTTC.